A single sample gave rise to the 8 T cell receptor beta chains below, sequenced in a study of shared clonotypes between healthy human individuals. Positively selected for CCR7, the CD45RO-negative cells used as naive CD8 cells excluded terminally differentiated effector memory CD45RA+ cells. Some clones are missing from TCRdb's copy, which holds only in-frame ones; the method was immunoSEQ multiplex PCR. Of 2 million to 2.5 million clones in the sample, about 93% were seen once. The source material was naive CD8+ T cells from PBMCs. These receptors originate from a man in his late teens or twenties in good health. Some clones in this sample may be carry-over from other donors' samples.

The V call is TRBV14, the J call TRBJ2-1; 8 bases fit TRBD2. The ends lost 0 bases at V and 2 bases at J; junction bases unmatched: 6. This CDR3 is built from 17 residues. Germline V gene sequence: CDR1 SGHDN, CDR2 FVKESK. CDR3: CASSQEGREGTYNEQFF. The CDR3 DNA is TGTGCCAGCAGCCAAGAGGGCCGGGAGGGGACCTACAATGAGCAGTTCTTC.

With regard to this clone: This sample includes further DNA sequences coding for the same CDR3. The J gene is TRBJ2-1, the V gene TRBV4-3; 8 bases match TRBD2. The germline gives CDR1 LGHNA, CDR2 YSLEER. This CDR3 spans 16 amino acids. The junction had 4 bases not matched to a gene; V was cut back by 0 bases and J by 3 bases. CDR3 sequence: CASSQEGLAGYNEQFF. In nucleotides, the CDR3 is TGCGCCAGCAGCCAAGAAGGTCTAGCGGGCTACAATGAGCAGTTCTTC.

Turning to this clone: The same CDR3 is also encoded by other DNA sequences in this sample. The V call is TRBV5-6, the J call TRBJ1-1; D gene ambiguous. Trimming shortened V by 0 bases and J by 6 bases, and 3 bases separated the two germline ends. Germline CDR1 is SGHDT and CDR2 is YYEEEE. The CDR3 is 11 amino acids. CDR3 DNA: TGTGCCAGCAGCTTGGGCCCTGAAGCTTTCTTT. Its protein product is CASSLGPEAFF.

CDR3: CASTQWGGRYEQYF. The DNA of the CDR3 is TGTGCCAGCACCCAATGGGGGGGTAGGTACGAGCAGTACTTC. This chain uses TRBV28 with TRBJ2-7; 7 positions match TRBD2. Germline-derived CDR1 and CDR2 are MDHEN and SYDVKM. CDR3 length equals 14 residues. V lost 7 bases and J lost 4; bases outside the gene matches: 10.

The chain has TRBV7-9 and TRBJ2-6; 7 bases match TRBD1. Looked up from germline, CDR1 is SEHNR and CDR2 is FQNEAQ (reference sequence). The CDR3 extends over 17 amino acids. The ends lost 5 bases at V and 0 bases at J; junction bases unmatched: 7. The CDR3 nucleotides are TGTGCCAGCAGCGTCGCAGGGGGAAGCTCTGGGGCCAACGTCCTGACTTTC. This encodes CASSVAGGSSGANVLTF.

The gene calls are TRBV6-4 and TRBJ2-1; 10 positions agree with TRBD2. V lost 2 bases, J lost 11 bases, and 6 bases stayed unmatched. Germline V gene data show CDR1 as MRHNA and CDR2 as SNTAGT. The CDR3 extends over 14 amino acids. This chain's CDR3 is CASSDVLAGAKQFF. The CDR3 DNA sequence: TGTGCCAGCAGTGACGTGCTAGCGGGGGCCAAGCAGTTCTTC.

The sample holds a few counts of this clone. The chain recombines TRBV6-5 with TRBJ1-5; 7 nucleotides line up with TRBD1. Germline V lookup: CDR1 MNHEY, CDR2 SVGAGI. Trimming at V came to 6 bases and at J to 6 bases, leaving 8 bases not matched to a gene. The CDR3 is 14 residues long. The CDR3 is CASRARQGSQPQHF. The CDR3 nucleotides read TGTGCCAGCAGGGCCAGACAGGGTAGTCAGCCCCAGCATTTT.

V gene TRBV7-9 combines with J gene TRBJ2-7, with D possibly being TRBD2 (5 bases). The CDR3 has 13 residues. CDR1 and CDR2 (germline): SEHNR, FQNEAQ (reference sequence). Trimming pared 1 base from V and 5 bases from J, leaving 9 bases between. In DNA, the CDR3 is TGTGCCAGCAGCTTAGTGATCGGGGACGAGCAGTACTTC. Encoded protein: CASSLVIGDEQYF.